Included here is one TCR beta chain sequence, with context. The clone's antigen remains unknown. No base-level quality is on record; no much larger clone is a single base apart. A second Seattle source provided samples from volunteer blood donors who had recovered from COVID-19. Each collaborating institution followed its own protocols to collect whole blood in K2EDTA tubes. Collaborator samples were shipped for TCRbeta analysis as frozen whole blood, isolated PBMCs, or DNA extracted from either sample type. The data derive from a study of blood T cell repertoires in COVID-19 (dated by TCRdb to the early 2020s). Turning to the overall study: Samples from collaborators originated in the United States, Italy and Spain and spanned both the acute and convalescent phases of COVID-19. Nearly every sample came with metadata listing a de-identified subject ID, COVID-19 status, age in years and sex. The dataset comprised deeply sampled blood TCRbeta repertoires from subjects exposed to, actively infected with, or recovered from COVID-19. Samples came from the ongoing ImmuneRACE study (first 160 participants) plus 1,254 subjects from 6 global collaborators. Where available, HLA class I and class II types were taken from metadata supplied by the sample provider and were not determined by assay-based typing. The material from the prospective study consisted of cDNA or gDNA derived from T cells, B-cell-depleted T cells, or PBMCs. A freely available public database, intended as a resource for researchers studying the immune response to SARS-CoV-2, is where the repertoires were released.

The CDR3 sequence holds 15 residues, the cysteine and phenylalanine included. This entry keeps only the CDR3 DNA: 45 bases, framed from base 1. CDR1 SGHDT and CDR2 YYEEEE were looked up in the germline V gene. The V end loses 1 base and the J end loses 8 bases, and a stretch of 18 bases separates them. Paper-wide results and their limitations: The amount of clinical and demographic metadata varied by source and participant and was provided uncurated.

The immunoSEQ Assay, a bias-controlled multiplex PCR, was used to amplify TCRbeta CDR3 regions from genomic DNA. Under the source paper's analysis protocol: The number of nucleated cells in each sample was estimated from the amplification of reference gene primers within the assay. To quantify the absolute abundance of each unique TCRbeta CDR3 rearrangement, sequence reads were collapsed and filtered. For each sample, productive Simpson clonality was calculated by taking the square root of Simpson's diversity index across productive rearrangements. TCRdb provides this immuneACCESS table in a form limited to in-frame rearrangements. Some clones are lacking; in checked studies, under half of them reflect an unresolved V gene, and why the rest are absent is not known. The D gene and trimming were derived from the DNA, and the V and J assignments and clone size from that table. The sample table records under 300,000 clones; 89% of these occur just once. The biggest ten clones account for less than 0.95% of the sample.

The sequence derives from a woman aged 40 to 50 who had recovered from COVID-19. The source material was peripheral blood. The rearrangement joined TRBV5-6 to TRBJ1-2; a weak D assignment points to TRBD1 (6 bases agree). The CDR3 region has the sequence CASSLSGRGVGGYTF. The DNA is as follows: TGTGCCAGCAGCTTGAGCGGCAGGGGAGTCGGCGGCTACACCTTC.